The TCR beta chain under discussion was sequenced for a study of OX40 agonist ivuxolimab in advanced cancers. In the study overall: Every patient in dose escalation had hepatocellular carcinoma, melanoma, renal cell or head and neck cancer. Overall study findings and caveats: Some nonresponders additionally presented with little normalized T-cell clonal expansion.

Blood specimens came from baseline, cycle 4 day 1, and cycle 7 day 1. Sequencing was performed with immunoSEQ multiplex PCR; in TCRdb, only in-frame clones are kept and a portion is missing. The sample has just over 70,000 clones; roughly 84% are singletons. A note on this clone: Its target is not known.

The CDR3 totals 20 residues. Germline V gene sequence: CDR1 SGHVS, CDR2 FQNEAQ. Losses at the gene ends were 0 bases for V and 1 base for J; bases not matched to a gene: 9. The sequence derives from an adult with an advanced solid tumor such as melanoma, head and neck, liver or kidney cancer. Here the sequenced sample was CD4+ or CD8+ T cells sorted from blood, taken in a trial of the OX40 agonist ivuxolimab. V gene TRBV7-8 combines with J gene TRBJ2-2, with 12 bases that match TRBD2. The CDR3, as DNA: TGTGCCAGCAGCTTAGCCCTACTGACTAGCGGGAGAGTGAACACCGGGGAGCTGTTTTTT. It encodes CASSLALLTSGRVNTGELFF.